The present T cell receptor (beta chain) was sequenced within a study of blood T cells in healthy people across ages. Findings of the study overall: Higher diversity, along with more naive CD4+ cells, distinguished long-lived donors from aged donors.

A note on this clonotype: No antigen is known for it.

Primed by a sample-barcoded 5' primer and a J-beta primer mix, a second PCR proceeded for roughly 7 to 11 cycles. MiXCR, applied by TCRdb to the 5' RACE reads, yields one record per CDR3 protein. Here the sample spans about 600,000 distinct CDR3 sequences, roughly 48% being singletons. The sample comprised blood. The sequence was obtained from a man older than 75 in good health.

The CDR3 sequence is CAISESGNSGANVLTF. The CDR3 DNA reads as TGTGCCATCAGTGAGTCCGGCAACTCTGGGGCCAACGTCCTGACTTTC. V gene TRBV10-3 combines with J gene TRBJ2-6; D gene uncertain. Germline CDR1 reads ENHRY; CDR2 reads SYGVKD. This CDR3 contains 16 residues. V was pared by 0 bases and J by 0 bases, with 6 bases between.